A selection of T cell receptor beta chains follows, all from one sample in a study of CXCR3 chemokines and chemotherapy response in bladder cancer. TCRdb passed the PCR reads through MiXCR, listing each CDR3 protein once. The repertoire holds about 8,100 distinct CDR3 sequences, about 12% seen once, with roughly 15% in the top ten. This material was obtained from a patient whose treatment included neoadjuvant chemotherapy. The receptors were gathered from a human donor with bladder cancer that responded to neoadjuvant chemotherapy. CDR3s include the opening cysteine and the closing phenylalanine or tryptophan. Fields, in order: V gene, D gene, CDR3 protein. The D gene is left open where the match is weak.

TRBV6-1 | TRBD2 | CASSEVVAGGFAETQYF
TRBV10-2 | NA | CASSESGAGEVAFF
TRBV18 | TRBD1 | CASSPRTGRSTGELFF
TRBV19 | NA | CASSIAGSTSGEKLFF
TRBV6-1 | TRBD1 | CASTGTDNYGYTF
TRBV19 | TRBD1 | CASSIGQGSIQYF
TRBV7-9 | TRBD2 | CASSLSQRGPTDTQYF
TRBV7-2 | TRBD1 | CASRPTGTGIETQYF
TRBV4-1 | NA | CASSQERRQNNQPQHF
TRBV12-3/TRBV12-4 | NA | CASSPKGVEETQYF
TRBV6-5 | NA | CASRRAPGSHEQYF
TRBV30 | NA | CAWIQGRVDEKLFF
TRBV12-3/TRBV12-4 | NA | CASSQGFVEGYTF